The TCR beta chain under discussion was sequenced for a study of blood T cell repertoires in COVID-19 (TCRdb year 2020). Study-level background: Samples covering the acute and convalescent phases of COVID-19 were provided by collaborators in the United States, Italy and Spain. The material from the prospective study consisted of cDNA or gDNA derived from T cells, B-cell-depleted T cells, or PBMCs. The dataset comprised deeply sampled blood TCRbeta repertoires from subjects exposed to, actively infected with, or recovered from COVID-19. The repertoires were released in a freely available public database meant as a resource for research on the immune response to SARS-CoV-2. The samples were drawn from the first 160 participants of the ongoing ImmuneRACE study and from about 1,200 subjects provided by 6 global collaborators. A de-identified subject ID, COVID-19 status, age in years and sex were almost always included in the sample metadata. Where available, HLA class I and class II types were obtained from metadata supplied by the sample provider rather than from assay-based typing. The paper's findings and limits, for the study overall: The amount of clinical and demographic metadata varied by source and participant and was provided uncurated.

Inclusive of the bounding cysteine and phenylalanine, the CDR3 is 15 residues long. The read is trimmed to its CDR3 DNA, 45 bases read in frame from base 1. CDR1 and CDR2 were assigned from the germline V gene (reference sequence) as GTSNPN and SVGIG. The junction shows trimming of 0 bases on V and 5 bases on J, and the gene matches do not reach 9 bases of it. TCRbeta CDR3 regions were amplified from genomic DNA using the immunoSEQ Assay, a bias-controlled multiplex PCR. The study's own analysis went as follows. Within the assay, amplification of reference gene primers was used to estimate how many nucleated cells each sample contained. To quantify the absolute abundance of each unique TCRbeta CDR3 rearrangement, sequence reads were collapsed and filtered. For each sample, productive Simpson clonality was calculated as the square root of Simpson's diversity index across productive rearrangements. This is the immuneACCESS table as TCRdb keeps it, with only in-frame sequences that have V and J called. A part of the clones is gone; compared with another copy, unresolved V genes explain less than half, and the rest is unexplained. V and J calls and clone size follow that table, whereas D and trimming were derived from the DNA. A total of 250,000 to 350,000 clones appear in this sample, approximately 85% of them only once. The top ten hold 0.7% to 1% of the sample.

With respect to this clone: There is no known antigen for this receptor. It has no much larger one-base neighbor in the sample; base qualities were not kept.

At one collaborating source in Seattle, patients were enrolled during active infection and were followed longitudinally through the course of disease. Each collaborating institution followed its own protocols to collect whole blood in K2EDTA tubes. For TCRbeta analysis, collaborator samples were shipped as frozen whole blood, as isolated PBMCs, or as DNA extracted from either sample type. The chain employs TRBV30 and TRBJ2-5, and TRBD2 aligns with 7 junction nucleotides. The source of this sequence is a human donor with COVID-19, enrolled during active disease. The donor label of this sample is uncertain. The sample was peripheral blood. The CDR3 loop reads CAWSVGGGRGETQYF. The DNA is TGTGCCTGGAGTGTAGGAGGCGGGAGAGGGGAGACCCAGTACTTC.